These T cell receptor beta chains were read from a single sample in a study of blood T cells in healthy people across ages. TCRdb re-derived calls from the 5' RACE reads in MiXCR, one entry per CDR3 protein. The profile shows approximately 1.5 million distinct CDR3 sequences, approximately 42% of them singletons. The material sequenced was blood. All receptors come from a woman aged 18-29 years in good health. Both conserved end residues are part of each CDR3. The D gene is left open where the match is weak. Not all rows give a size; the values are once, few, many and, for expanded clones, a class.

>TRBJ1-5|TRBV2|-|many
CASSRGVNQPQHF
TGTGCCAGCAGTCGCGGGGTCAATCAGCCCCAGCATTTT
>TRBJ1-2|TRBV4-1|-|-
CASSQGDRTSGYTF
TGCGCCAGCAGCCAAGGGGACCGCACGTCCGGCTACACCTTC
>TRBJ1-2|TRBV20-1|-|many
CSARGDVDYGYTF
TGCAGTGCTCGAGGAGATGTGGACTATGGCTACACCTTC
>TRBJ1-1|TRBV7-9|-|-
CASSLGEHGEAFF
TGCGCCAGCAGCTTGGGCGAACACGGTGAAGCTTTCTTT
>TRBJ1-4|TRBV7-2|-|few
CASSLWGTTNEKLFF
TGTGCCAGCAGCCTCTGGGGGACAACTAATGAAAAACTGTTTTTT
>TRBJ2-6|TRBV18|-|-
CASSPLGGVSSGANVLTF
TGTGCCAGCTCACCTCTAGGGGGAGTGAGCTCTGGGGCCAACGTCCTGACTTTC
>TRBJ2-3|TRBV27|-|-
CASSLFSGSTDTQYF
TGTGCCAGCAGTTTATTCAGCGGCAGCACAGATACGCAGTATTTT
>TRBJ2-1|TRBV18|TRBD2|-
CASSPTSGVGYEQFF
TGTGCCAGCTCACCGACTAGCGGGGTAGGCTATGAGCAGTTCTTC
>TRBJ2-7|TRBV21-1|-|-
CASSKFQTEGISYEQYF
TGTGCCAGCAGCAAATTTCAAACAGAGGGCATCTCCTACGAGCAGTACTTC
>TRBJ2-3|TRBV20-1|-|-
CGARVPWAADTQYF
TGCGGTGCTAGGGTCCCGTGGGCTGCTGATACGCAGTATTTT
>TRBJ2-2|TRBV15|-|-
CATSNWAGELFF
TGTGCCACCAGCAATTGGGCCGGGGAGCTGTTTTTT
>TRBJ2-1|TRBV24-1|TRBD2|-
CATSDLRTRDRNEQFF
TGTGCCACCAGTGATTTGAGGACTAGGGATCGGAATGAGCAGTTCTTC
>TRBJ2-7|TRBV6-2/TRBV6-3|TRBD2|few
CASSPSGVAYEQYF
TGTGCCAGCAGTCCTAGCGGGGTCGCCTACGAGCAGTACTTC
>TRBJ1-5|TRBV20-1|TRBD1|-
CSARAEGQEGPQHF
TGCAGTGCTAGAGCGGAGGGACAGGAAGGGCCCCAGCATTTT
>TRBJ2-5|TRBV5-1|TRBD1|-
CASAKGTAKETQYF
TGCGCCAGCGCCAAAGGGACAGCCAAAGAGACCCAGTACTTC
>TRBJ1-3|TRBV18|-|-
CASSPVTSRMPSGNTIYF
TGTGCCAGCTCACCTGTGACCTCGAGGATGCCCTCTGGAAACACCATATATTTT